The rows below give T cell receptor beta chains drawn from one sample of a study of cytomegalovirus exposure and HLA in healthy donors. The table came from immunoSEQ multiplex PCR; TCRdb's copy has only in-frame clones and leaves some out. The data contain about 250,000 clones, around 66% of them singletons. Source material: PBMCs. The receptor source for this set is a female donor in good health and CMV-seronegative. CDR3s include the opening cysteine and the closing phenylalanine or tryptophan. Each record gives: V gene, J gene, D gene, CDR3 length, clone size, CDR3 protein, CDR3 DNA. D genes are given only for firm matches. Size is stated for part of the rows, as once, few or many counts, or as a class when the clone is expanded.

>TRBV7-9|TRBJ2-7|TRBD2|14|once
CASSPGGPINEQYF
TGTGCCAGCAGCCCGGGAGGGCCCATAAACGAGCAGTACTTC
>TRBV5-1|TRBJ2-7|-|14|few
CASQGLESSYEQYF
TGCGCCAGCCAGGGCCTAGAGAGCTCCTACGAGCAGTACTTC
>TRBV5-4|TRBJ2-1|TRBD1|14|-
CASRPTGGNNEQFF
TGTGCCAGCAGACCTACAGGGGGGAATAATGAGCAGTTCTTC
>TRBV5-1|TRBJ2-7|TRBD2|14|-
CASRLVTSDHEQYF
TGCGCCAGCAGGTTGGTGACTAGCGACCACGAGCAGTACTTC
>TRBV9|TRBJ2-1|-|12|-
CASSAGGNEQFF
TGTGCCAGCAGCGCCGGCGGGAATGAGCAGTTCTTC
>TRBV20-1|TRBJ2-3|-|11|-
CSARDMDTQYF
TGCAGTGCTAGAGATATGGATACGCAGTATTTT
>TRBV4-1|TRBJ2-5|TRBD1|14|-
CASGQQGALETQYF
TGCGCCAGTGGACAACAGGGGGCATTGGAGACCCAGTACTTC
>TRBV6-5|TRBJ2-7|-|14|once
CASSIKGLSYEQYF
TGTGCCAGCAGCATCAAGGGACTCTCCTACGAGCAGTACTTC
>TRBV5-1|TRBJ2-2|TRBD2|15|-
CASSDWTSGTGELFF
TGCGCCAGCAGCGACTGGACTAGCGGCACCGGGGAGCTGTTTTTT
>TRBV7-9|TRBJ2-7|-|16|-
CSSSLLPTGNAYEQYF
TGTTCCAGCAGCTTACTTCCGACAGGCAATGCCTACGAGCAGTACTTC
>TRBV7-2|TRBJ1-2|-|13|-
CASSFDTNYGYTF
TGTGCCAGCAGCTTCGACACCAACTATGGCTACACCTTC
>TRBV19|TRBJ2-4|-|18|-
CASSIRAGTAGAKNIQYF
TGTGCCAGTAGTATACGGGCCGGAACCGCGGGGGCCAAAAACATTCAGTACTTC
>TRBV2|TRBJ1-5|-|14|few
CASSGQHSNQPQHF
TGTGCCAGCAGTGGACAGCATAGCAATCAGCCCCAGCATTTT
>TRBV5-1|TRBJ2-2|-|14|-
CASSYNTNTGELFF
TGCGCCAGCAGCTACAACACGAACACCGGGGAGCTGTTTTTT
>TRBV18|TRBJ1-5|TRBD1|16|few
CASSPVQGQGHQPQHF
TGTGCCAGCTCACCAGTCCAGGGACAGGGGCATCAGCCCCAGCATTTT
>TRBV5-5|TRBJ1-1|-|14|-
CASSLAGTSTEAFF
TGTGCCAGCAGCTTGGCAGGTACGAGCACTGAAGCTTTCTTT
>TRBV7-8|TRBJ2-2|-|15|-
CASSLQERISGELFF
TGTGCCAGCAGCTTACAAGAGAGAATTTCCGGGGAGCTGTTTTTT
>TRBV27|TRBJ2-7|TRBD2|18|few
CASTFRASGLFMPYEQYF
TGTGCCAGCACCTTTAGAGCTAGCGGGCTTTTCATGCCCTACGAGCAGTACTTC
>TRBV7-2|TRBJ2-1|TRBD2|16|-
CASSLAWGRARNEQFF
TGTGCCAGCAGCTTAGCTTGGGGGAGGGCCCGCAATGAGCAGTTCTTC
>TRBV18|TRBJ1-3|TRBD1|15|-
CASSVGTDSGNTIYF
TGTGCCAGCTCAGTAGGGACAGACTCTGGAAACACCATATATTTT
>TRBV9|TRBJ1-1|TRBD1|15|-
CASSVEGQGRTEAFF
TGTGCCAGCAGCGTAGAGGGACAGGGAAGGACTGAAGCTTTCTTT
>TRBV19|TRBJ1-1|-|13|-
CASSIQVRAEAFF
TGTGCCAGTAGTATACAGGTGAGGGCTGAAGCTTTCTTT
>TRBV5-1|TRBJ1-5|-|15|few
CASSLDAGKNQPQHF
TGCGCCAGCAGCTTGGATGCAGGGAAGAATCAGCCCCAGCATTTT
>TRBV19|TRBJ1-2|TRBD1|14|once
CASSSRDRNYGYTF
TGTGCCAGTAGTTCCCGGGACAGGAACTATGGCTACACCTTC
>TRBV30|TRBJ1-5|-|16|-
CAWSEGGTRLNQPQHF
TGTGCCTGGAGTGAAGGCGGAACCCGGCTCAATCAGCCCCAGCATTTT
>TRBV27|TRBJ2-1|TRBD2|19|few
CASSFERLAANPSYNEQFF
TGTGCCAGCAGTTTTGAGAGACTAGCGGCTAACCCCTCCTACAATGAGCAGTTCTTC